This entry is about one T cell receptor beta chain. The CDR3 is 16 amino acids. CDR1 is SGHTS, CDR2 YDEGEE, per germline. V was clipped by 4 bases and J by 4 bases; unmatched bases: 10. The record originates from a study of T cells in Graves' hyperthyroidism and ophthalmopathy. The TCR beta CDR3 regions underwent amplification using RNA transcripts as the source. Researchers ran a first-round RT-PCR on the TCR CDR3 using the HTBI primer set. TCRdb processed the multiplex PCR reads anew with MiXCR; each CDR3 protein has one entry. The sample shows under 800,000 distinct CDR3 sequences, 14% of them seen only once.

The clonotype originates from a woman aged 18-35 years with Graves' hyperthyroidism. The rearrangement uses TRBV5-8 and TRBJ1-2, with 10 bases that match TRBD1. Material for sequencing was blood. CDR3 in amino acids: CASSQTRDRGFYGYTF. The CDR3 DNA follows: TGTGCCAGCAGCCAAACCAGGGACAGGGGTTTCTATGGCTACACCTTC.